The source of this T cell receptor beta chain is a study of blood T cells in healthy people across ages. Study-level background: For every two T cells, template switching captured about one barcoded beta molecule.

The CDR3 length is 12 residues. The germline V gene encodes CDR1 SQVTM and CDR2 ANQGSEA. V dropped 7 bases and J dropped 11 bases, with 20 bases sitting between them. Findings and limits, study-wide: CMV infection status of these donors was not known.

This clonotype was observed many times. The antigen is undetermined. A sample-barcoded 5' primer and a J-beta primer mix were used in a second PCR of about 6 to 11 cycles. TCRdb recomputed calls from the 5' RACE reads with MiXCR, one row per CDR3 protein. The sample carries almost 300,000 distinct CDR3 sequences, roughly 27% recorded once. Input material: blood. The source is a woman aged 65 to 85 in good health. J is TRBJ1-1 and V is TRBV29-1; perhaps TRBD1 as D (5 bases). The CDR3 spells CSGQKTGSGAFF. The DNA for the CDR3 is TGCAGCGGACAGAAAACAGGATCGGGCGCTTTCTTT.